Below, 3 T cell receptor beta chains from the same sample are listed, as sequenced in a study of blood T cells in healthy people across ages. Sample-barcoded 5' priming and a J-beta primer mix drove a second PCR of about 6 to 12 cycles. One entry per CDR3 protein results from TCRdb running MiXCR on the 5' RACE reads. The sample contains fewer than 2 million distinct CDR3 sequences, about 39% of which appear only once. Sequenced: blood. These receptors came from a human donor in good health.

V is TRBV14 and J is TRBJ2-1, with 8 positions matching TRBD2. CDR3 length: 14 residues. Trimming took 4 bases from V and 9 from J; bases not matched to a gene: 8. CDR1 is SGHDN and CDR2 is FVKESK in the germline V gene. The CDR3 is CASSLLQAGGEQFF. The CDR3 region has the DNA TGTGCCAGCAGCCTCCTGCAGGCGGGGGGTGAGCAGTTCTTC.

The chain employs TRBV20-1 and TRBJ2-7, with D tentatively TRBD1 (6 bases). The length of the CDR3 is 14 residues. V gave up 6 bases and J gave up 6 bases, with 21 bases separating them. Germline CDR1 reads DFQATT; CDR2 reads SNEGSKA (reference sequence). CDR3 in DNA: TGCAGTGCCATGACTCAGACAGGATTGCGCGAGCAGTACTTC. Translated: CSAMTQTGLREQYF.

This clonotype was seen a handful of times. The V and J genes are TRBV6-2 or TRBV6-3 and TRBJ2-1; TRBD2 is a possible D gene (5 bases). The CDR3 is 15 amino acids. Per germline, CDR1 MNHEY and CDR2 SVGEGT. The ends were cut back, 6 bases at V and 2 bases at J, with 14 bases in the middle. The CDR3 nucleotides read TGTGCCAGCAGATCCTCGGTTAGCGCCTACAATGAGCAGTTCTTC. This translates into CASRSSVSAYNEQFF.